Each of the 25 T cell receptor beta chains below was sequenced from the same sample in a study of post-analysis software for immune sequencing data. Regarding the study as a whole: TRBV segments more frequent in patients than in controls numbered five and included TRBV5-6, TRBV5-1 and TRBV20-1.

For these receptors, no antigen is known. Built from TCR beta cDNA, the libraries had unique molecular identifiers in them. TCRdb ran MiXCR on the PCR reads and lists one entry per CDR3 protein. The data contain about 540,000 distinct CDR3 sequences, less than 40% of them singletons. Sequenced: blood. These receptors were collected from a girl aged 2 to 17 with multiple sclerosis.

As concerns this clonotype: No DNA is shown, since the ends of the CDR3 on it are uncertain; the CDR3 is the one TCRdb lists. The chain joins TRBV5-1 to TRBJ2-6. Germline V gives CDR1 SGHRS, CDR2 YFSETQ. Including both end residues, the CDR3 is 19 amino acids long. The chain's CDR3 is CASSLAVSGWGSGANVRTF.

The chain couples TRBV11-2 to TRBJ2-3; 9 bases match TRBD1. J gave up 4 bases and V 5 bases, and 7 bases lay outside the gene matches. This CDR3 is 15 amino acids long. Germline V gene data show CDR1 as SGHAT and CDR2 as FQNNGV. The CDR3 nucleotides are TGTGCCAGCAGCCCGACAGGGGGTCGGGCAGATACGCAGTATTTT. The encoded protein is CASSPTGGRADTQYF.

The V gene is TRBV20-1, the J gene TRBJ2-3, with 7 nucleotides matching TRBD1. Germline assignment: CDR1 DFQATT and CDR2 SNEGSKA (reference sequence). The CDR3 is made up of 15 amino acids. With 0 bases clipped from V and 6 bases from J, the junction kept 9 bases outside the gene matches. The DNA of the CDR3 is TGCAGTGCTAGAGATCAAAAGGGGGCTCGGGATACGCAGTATTTT. As protein: CSARDQKGARDTQYF.

This clonotype turned up a few times. The chain is built from TRBV6-1 and TRBJ2-7, with D perhaps matching TRBD1 or TRBD2 (5 bases each). CDR1 and CDR2 (germline): MNHNS, SASEGT. The CDR3 has 13 residues. V lost 2 bases, J lost 4 bases, and 9 bases lay in between. The CDR3 is CASSEQRGYEQYF. The CDR3 DNA reads as TGTGCCAGCAGTGAACAGAGGGGATACGAGCAGTACTTC.

The chain employs TRBV5-1 and TRBJ2-7; D gene ambiguous. The germline V and J ends were trimmed by 3 bases and 7 bases, with 17 bases remaining between them. Germline loops: CDR1 SGHRS, CDR2 YFSETQ. This CDR3 comprises 14 residues. CDR3 sequence: CASSSAPLGNEQYF. In DNA, the CDR3 is TGCGCCAGCAGCTCCGCCCCCCTTGGCAATGAGCAGTACTTC.

The chain has TRBV2 and TRBJ2-3, with D possibly being TRBD1 (6 bases). Between the trimmed V and J ends, which lost 1 base and 7 bases, there was a span of 15 bases. This CDR3 spans 15 amino acids. Germline CDR1 is SNHLY and CDR2 is FYNNEI. The CDR3, as DNA: TGTGCCAGCAGTGAAGGGTTCAGGGGTTCAAATACGCAGTATTTT. It is translated as CASSEGFRGSNTQYF.

This clonotype was counted at least ten times. The chain links TRBV27 to TRBJ2-4; 9 positions agree with TRBD2. Matching the DNA end better, TRBJ2-7 makes the J call doubtful. This CDR3 has 17 residues. Germline V gene sequence: CDR1 MNHEY, CDR2 SMNVEV (reference sequence). CDR3 nucleotides: TGTGCCAGCACAAGTAAGGTCGCGGGACTAGCTTTCCACGAGCAGTACTTC. Its translation: CASTSKVAGLAFHEQYF.

This chain connects TRBV10-3 to TRBJ1-1, with D perhaps TRBD1 (5 bases). There are 16 residues in the CDR3. With 6 bases removed from V and 5 bases from J, the gap between germline ends came to 22 bases. The germline CDR1 and CDR2 sequences are ENHRY and SYGVKD. The CDR3 region has the DNA TGTGCCATCAGCCGGGGGACCCCGGGTCCGGAGACTGAAGCTTTCTTT. Its translation: CAISRGTPGPETEAFF.

This clonotype was found many times. The chain combines TRBV29-1 with TRBJ2-3; 7 bases agree with TRBD2. V gave up 0 bases and J gave up 0 bases; unmatched junction bases: 3. This CDR3 has 15 amino acids. The germline CDR1 and CDR2 sequences are SQVTM and ANQGSEA. CDR3 protein: CSVEDQRGSTDTQYF. In DNA form, the CDR3 reads TGCAGCGTTGAAGATCAGCGGGGCAGCACAGATACGCAGTATTTT.

As regards this clonotype: A much larger clone is a single base away; this may be a read error. The chain couples TRBV7-9 to TRBJ2-5; tentative D call: TRBD1 (5 bases). This CDR3 comprises 13 residues. Germline V CDR1 and CDR2: SEHNR, FQNEAQ (reference sequence). Trimming took 5 bases from V and 7 from J, leaving 14 bases between them. Here the CDR3 DNA reads TGTGCCAGCAGCCCCCCATCCCAGGGGACCCAGTACTTC. Encoded protein: CASSPPSQGTQYF.

The chain links TRBV5-6 to TRBJ1-1; TRBD1 might be the D (5 bases). Germline-derived CDR1 and CDR2 are SGHDT and YYEEEE. The ends were cut back, 4 bases at V and 0 bases at J, with 13 bases in the middle. This CDR3 has 15 amino acids. CDR3 in DNA: TGTGCCAGCAGCCCTACTTTCAGGGTGAACACTGAAGCTTTCTTT. Amino acid sequence: CASSPTFRVNTEAFF.

The chain carries TRBV5-5 and TRBJ1-4; unclear D gene. The CDR3 covers 16 residues. With 4 bases removed from V and 7 bases from J, the gap between germline ends came to 20 bases. Germline values: CDR1 SGHKS, CDR2 YYEKEE (reference sequence). CDR3 protein: CASSLVIGSFGEKLFF. Here the CDR3 DNA reads TGTGCCAGCAGCCTCGTCATAGGGTCCTTTGGTGAAAAACTGTTTTTT.

V and J are TRBV12-3 or TRBV12-4 and TRBJ1-2; 8 positions match TRBD1. The length of the CDR3 is 14 residues. J lost 8 bases, V lost 6 bases, and 11 bases had no gene match. CDR3 sequence reads: CASRFRGQIRGYTF. For the CDR3, the DNA is TGTGCCAGCAGGTTCAGGGGGCAGATCCGGGGCTACACCTTC.

This clonotype turned up a few times. This chain uses TRBV27 with TRBJ2-3; 9 positions agree with TRBD1. The CDR3 covers 15 residues. Trimming cost V 6 bases and J 2 bases; bases outside gene matches: 6. Germline lookup yields CDR1 MNHEY and CDR2 SMNVEV (reference sequence). The CDR3 reads CASREQGAFTDTQYF. For the CDR3, the DNA is TGTGCCAGCAGAGAACAGGGGGCCTTCACAGATACGCAGTATTTT.

The V gene is TRBV6-2 or TRBV6-3, the J gene TRBJ1-2; no reliable D call. The CDR3 extends over 15 amino acids. Per germline, CDR1 MNHEY and CDR2 SVGEGT. V shed 4 bases and J shed 2 bases, with 14 bases lying between them. CDR3 in amino acids: CASSSPSTYNYGYTF. The CDR3 DNA sequence: TGTGCCAGCAGTTCCCCCTCGACATACAACTATGGCTACACCTTC.

Concerning this clonotype: No conserved phenylalanine or tryptophan is present at the end of the CDR3, so a read error is the likely explanation. J is TRBJ2-5 and V is TRBV28; D call uncertain. The CDR3 length is 11 residues. Germline V gene sequence: CDR1 MDHEN, CDR2 SYDVKM. The V and J ends lost 8 bases and 5 bases respectively, with 9 bases between them. CDR3: CASRTMETQYV. The DNA for the CDR3 is TGTGCCAGCCGGACGATGGAGACCCAGTACGTC.

CDR3 amino acids: CASSVSFQETQYF. The CDR3, as DNA: TGTGCCAGCAGCGTTAGCTTCCAAGAGACCCAGTACTTC. The rearrangement links TRBV5-5 to TRBJ2-5, with D uncertain. Trimming removed 4 bases from V and 1 base from J, with 8 bases in between. The CDR3 totals 13 residues. CDR1 SGHKS and CDR2 YYEKEE come from the germline V gene (reference sequence).

This clonotype occurred many times. The CDR3 region is CASSLVGDYEQYF. CDR3 bases: TGCGCCAGCAGCTTGGTAGGGGATTACGAGCAGTACTTC. V and J are TRBV5-1 and TRBJ2-7; D might be TRBD1 (5 bases). V lost 0 bases to trimming and J lost 4 bases, with 8 bases between them. This CDR3 has 13 residues. CDR1 is SGHRS, CDR2 YFSETQ, per germline.

The chain is built from TRBV6-1 and TRBJ2-6; D possibly corresponds to TRBD1 (5 bases). The germline V and J ends were trimmed by 2 bases and 0 bases, with 14 bases remaining between them. From germline, CDR1 is MNHNS and CDR2 SASEGT. This CDR3 is built from 18 residues. In nucleotides, the CDR3 is TGTGCCAGCAGTGAACCCTTTCGACAGCGCTCTGGGGCCAACGTCCTGACTTTC. Translated: CASSEPFRQRSGANVLTF.

V and J are TRBV7-2 and TRBJ1-1; 7 bases fit TRBD1. The V gene's germline CDR1 is SGHTA and CDR2 FQGNSA. Trimming took 6 bases from V and 0 from J; bases not matched to a gene: 1. The CDR3 totals 13 residues. For the CDR3, the DNA is TGTGCCAGCAGTGGGACAGTGAACACTGAAGCTTTCTTT. Protein product: CASSGTVNTEAFF.

In its sample, this clonotype was seen many times. The rearrangement joins TRBV29-1 to TRBJ1-2; a possible D gene is TRBD1 (6 bases). Germline lookup yields CDR1 SQVTM and CDR2 ANQGSEA. This CDR3 region has 13 residues. The V end was cut by 5 bases, the J end by 8 bases, with 18 bases between. The CDR3 coding sequence is TGCAGCGTTAGATACAGGGAAGGCGGAGGCTACACCTTC. Translation: CSVRYREGGGYTF.

This clonotype was seen a few times. This rearrangement joins TRBV5-1 to TRBJ2-7; 14 bases are shared with TRBD2. This CDR3 is 18 amino acids long. The trim removed 4 bases at V and 0 bases at J, leaving 9 bases unmatched. Per germline, CDR1 SGHRS and CDR2 YFSETQ. CDR3 loop: CASSPGLAGGFSSYEQYF. DNA of the CDR3: TGCGCCAGCAGCCCAGGACTAGCGGGGGGATTTAGCTCCTACGAGCAGTACTTC. The whole variable domain, filled in from reference TRBV5-1 and TRBJ2-7, reads KAGVTQTPRYLIKTRGQQVTLSCSPISGHRSVSWYQQTPGQGLQFLFEYFSETQRNKGNFPGRFSGRQFSNSRSEMNVSTLELGDSALYLCASSPGLAGGFSSYEQYFGPGTRLTVT.

This clonotype was observed a few times. The chain is built from TRBV5-1 and TRBJ2-1; tentatively, D is TRBD1 (8 bases). Per the germline V gene, CDR1 is SGHRS and CDR2 is YFSETQ. Trimming took 4 bases from V and 8 from J, leaving 16 bases between them. This CDR3 region has 14 residues. The chain's CDR3 is CASSLRQGRDEQFF. CDR3 coding DNA: TGCGCCAGCAGCCTCCGACAGGGGAGGGATGAGCAGTTCTTC. The variable domain in full, completed from reference TRBV5-1 and TRBJ2-1, reads KAGVTQTPRYLIKTRGQQVTLSCSPISGHRSVSWYQQTPGQGLQFLFEYFSETQRNKGNFPGRFSGRQFSNSRSEMNVSTLELGDSALYLCASSLRQGRDEQFFGPGTRLTVL.

This chain links TRBV20-1 with TRBJ2-3, with 9 positions matching TRBD1. Germline V gene sequence: CDR1 DFQATT, CDR2 SNEGSKA (reference sequence). The length of the CDR3 is 13 residues. The CDR3 loop is CSRPGQGADTQYF. The CDR3 DNA reads TGCAGCCGACCGGGACAGGGCGCAGATACGCAGTATTTT.

On this clonotype itself: A junction end diverges from the germline sequence, so it may reflect a read error. The rearrangement uses TRBV7-8 and TRBJ2-7; 8 positions agree with TRBD1. Germline CDR1 is SGHVS and CDR2 is FQNEAQ. This CDR3 has 14 amino acids. CDR3 nucleotides: TGTGTCAGCAGCTTTCGGACAGGGAGCTACGAGCAGTACTTC. Amino acids: CVSSFRTGSYEQYF.